This note documents a single T cell receptor beta chain sequence. Its specificity is unknown. Some clones are missing from TCRdb's copy, which holds only in-frame ones; the method was immunoSEQ multiplex PCR. The table includes tens of thousands of clones, around 83% detected once. The CDR3 sequence is 14 residues long. V lost 1 base and J 1 base, leaving 7 bases between the germline ends. Per the germline V gene, CDR1 is SGHTA and CDR2 is FQGNSA. The data originate from a study of T cell responses to AZD1222 COVID-19 vaccine. Study-wide points: Spike was spanned by vaccine-associated CD4 TCRs, which were dominant at 160-218 and 743-854. Samples come after the peak T cell response, not at day 14.

Sequencing used peripheral blood, obtained on day 0 of AZD1222 vaccination. This rearrangement joins TRBV7-2 to TRBJ2-5; possible D gene TRBD2, 6 bases. This TCR came from an adult in good health. The CDR3 DNA sequence: TGTGCCAGCAGCTTAGGGAGGGTCCAAGAGACCCAGTACTTC. Translated, it gives CASSLGRVQETQYF.